This T cell receptor (beta chain) was captured in a study of blood T cell repertoires in COVID-19. Looking at the study overall: T cells, B-cell-depleted T cells, or PBMCs supplied cDNA or gDNA.

As processed by the authors: Reference gene primer amplification yielded estimated nucleated cell counts. Only in-frame clones appear in the TCRdb table, and some are missing; sequencing was by immunoSEQ multiplex PCR. V and J calls and clone size follow that table, whereas D and trimming were derived from the DNA. This sample yields about 230,000 clones, of which around four fifths are seen a single time; 2.6% belongs to the top ten. This clone was detected once. The V end lost 6 bases, the J end lost 5 bases, and 14 bases lay between the germline ends. This CDR3 is built from 13 residues. The germline V gene has CDR1 SNHLY and CDR2 FYNNEI.

The clonotype originates from a woman in her 70s with active or convalescent COVID-19. The source material was peripheral blood. The rearrangement uses TRBV2 and TRBJ2-7; D possibly corresponds to TRBD1 (6 bases). CDR3: CASRRSGAHEQYF. CDR3 coding DNA: TGTGCCAGCAGGAGATCAGGGGCTCACGAGCAGTACTTC.